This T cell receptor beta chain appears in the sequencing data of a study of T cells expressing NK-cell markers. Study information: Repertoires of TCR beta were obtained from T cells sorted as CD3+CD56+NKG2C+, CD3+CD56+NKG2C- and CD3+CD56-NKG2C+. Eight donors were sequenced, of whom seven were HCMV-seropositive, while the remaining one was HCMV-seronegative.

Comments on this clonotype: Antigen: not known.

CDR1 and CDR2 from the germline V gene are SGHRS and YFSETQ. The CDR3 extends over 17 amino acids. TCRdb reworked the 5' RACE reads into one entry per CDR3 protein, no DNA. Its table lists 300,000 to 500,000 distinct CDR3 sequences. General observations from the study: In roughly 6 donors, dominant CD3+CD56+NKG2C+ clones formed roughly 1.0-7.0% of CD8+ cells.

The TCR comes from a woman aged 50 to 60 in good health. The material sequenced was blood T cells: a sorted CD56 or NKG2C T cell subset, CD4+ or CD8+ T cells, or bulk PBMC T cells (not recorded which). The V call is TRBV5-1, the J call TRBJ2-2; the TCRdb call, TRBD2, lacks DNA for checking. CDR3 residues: CASGGEREASLTGELFF.